This T cell receptor beta chain was identified in a study of glioma-infiltrating T cells after dendritic cell vaccination. The wider study: Dendritic cells derived from monocytes and pulsed with autologous tumor lysate formed the vaccine.

CDR1 and CDR2 from the germline V gene are MNHEY and SVGAGI. J gave up 3 bases and V 5 bases, and 3 bases lay outside the gene matches. The CDR3 length is 13 residues. The data were produced by immunoSEQ multiplex PCR, yet TCRdb's version contains in-frame clones alone and is incomplete. The profile covers about 82,000 clones, with about 90% appearing a single time and roughly 3.1% taken by the ten largest. Sequenced here: blood, sampled before dendritic cell vaccination. This sequence joins TRBV6-5 and TRBJ1-2, with 7 bases matching TRBD1. This TCR was sampled from a human donor with glioblastoma. In DNA, the CDR3 is TGTGCCAGCAGTACGACAGGGTACTATGGCTACACCTTC. It yields the protein CASSTTGYYGYTF.